The text below deals with one T cell receptor beta chain. The data derive from a study of blood T cell repertoires in COVID-19. This CDR3 is 12 amino acids long. Germline CDR1 MDHEN, CDR2 SYDVKM. The V segment lost 6 bases and the J segment 13 bases; nucleotides outside the gene matches: 10. As originally analysed: The assay estimated nucleated cells by amplifying reference gene primers. Generated by immunoSEQ multiplex PCR, the TCRdb table keeps only in-frame clones and is missing some. V and J calls and clone size follow that table, whereas D and trimming were derived from the DNA. The sample gives approximately 250,000 clones, approximately 86% of which show up once; 0.75% to 1% is in the top ten.

The V gene is TRBV28, the J gene TRBJ2-5; 8 bases map to TRBD1. The TCR was taken from a woman under 40 who had recovered from COVID-19. The source material was PBMCs or T cells enriched from blood (not recorded which). The CDR3 nucleotides read TGTGCCAGCAGCTCTTGGCCGGGGACAGGGTACTTC. As protein: CASSSWPGTGYF.